The 7 T cell receptor beta chains listed next were all sequenced from one sample in a study of blood T cell repertoires in COVID-19. Produced via immunoSEQ multiplex PCR; TCRdb's table is partial and in-frame only. This sample carries a few hundred thousand clones, approximately 85% of them seen once, and the ten largest clones take almost 9.5%. The sample was peripheral blood. The receptors originated from a man aged 18 to 30 with active or convalescent COVID-19.

This clone was seen a single time. This chain connects TRBV7-6 to TRBJ2-1; D is possibly TRBD2 (6 bases). Per germline, CDR1 SGHVS and CDR2 FNYEAQ. The CDR3 consists of 16 residues. The germline V and J ends were trimmed by 1 base and 2 bases, with 12 bases remaining between them. Written as DNA, the CDR3 is TGTGCCAGCAGCTTAGATGGGGGGAGTCCCTACAATGAGCAGTTCTTC. Translating it yields CASSLDGGSPYNEQFF.

This chain links TRBV11-2 with TRBJ1-5, with a tentative D call TRBD1 (5 bases). The germline V gene encodes CDR1 SGHAT and CDR2 FQNNGV. The CDR3 has 13 amino acids. The ends were cut back, 5 bases at V and 4 bases at J, with 9 bases in the middle. CDR3 amino acids: CASSGGDNQPQHF. CDR3 DNA: TGTGCCAGCAGCGGGGGGGATAATCAGCCCCAGCATTTT.

The chain joins TRBV6-5 to TRBJ1-4, with 8 nucleotides matching TRBD1. CDR1 and CDR2 from the germline V gene are MNHEY and SVGAGI. The CDR3 runs to 15 residues. Trimming at V came to 0 bases and at J to 7 bases, leaving 4 bases not matched to a gene. The CDR3 DNA reads as TGTGCCAGCAGTTACTCTGGACAGGGTGCTGAAAAACTGTTTTTT. Its translation: CASSYSGQGAEKLFF.

The CDR3 bases are TGTGCCAGCAGCGTCCTCCCTGGCGGGGGGGTCTCCTACAATGAGCAGTTCTTC. Its translation is CASSVLPGGGVSYNEQFF. The chain is built from TRBV9 and TRBJ2-1; 9 bases line up with TRBD2. Germline CDR1 SGDLS, CDR2 YYNGEE. The V segment lost 2 bases and the J segment 0 bases; nucleotides outside the gene matches: 9. This CDR3 is built from 18 residues.

The chain joins TRBV5-1 to TRBJ2-1; 8 bases agree with TRBD1. CDR3 length equals 15 residues. With V trimmed by 1 base and J by 8 bases, 8 bases remained unmatched. Germline lookup yields CDR1 SGHRS and CDR2 YFSETQ. The CDR3 is CASSLYGQGLDEQFF. The CDR3 DNA follows: TGCGCCAGCAGCTTGTACGGACAGGGTCTGGATGAGCAGTTCTTC.

This clone was seen a few times. Other DNA sequences from this sample encode an identical CDR3 as well. This chain links TRBV5-6 with TRBJ1-1; TRBD1 matches 7 bases. There are 13 residues in the CDR3. Germline-derived CDR1 and CDR2 are SGHDT and YYEEEE. V was clipped by 4 bases and J by 3 bases; unmatched bases: 3. The CDR3 here is CASSLGQYTEAFF. CDR3 sequence (DNA): TGTGCCAGCAGCCTGGGACAGTACACTGAAGCTTTCTTT.

This chain joins TRBV29-1 and TRBJ1-2; D is ambiguous. Germline V gene lookup returns CDR1 SQVTM and CDR2 ANQGSEA. The CDR3 has 11 residues. V was clipped by 6 bases and J by 2 bases, with 7 bases between them. CDR3 nucleotide sequence: TGCAGCGTAGGGAGCAACTATGGCTACACCTTC. It yields the protein CSVGSNYGYTF.